The 9 T cell receptor beta chains in this list originate from one sample, sequenced in a study of cytomegalovirus exposure and HLA in healthy donors (dated by TCRdb to about 2017). The library relied on the immunoSEQ multiplex PCR assay. A mixture of 60 forward primers for TCR Vbeta segments and 13 reverse primers for TCR Jbeta segments was used in the multiplex PCR. TCRdb retrieved this table from immuneACCESS and kept in-frame rearrangements only. Not all clones are present; in checked studies, unresolved V genes account for under half, and no reason is known for the remainder. A total of some 150,000 clones appear in this sample, 65% to 85% of them only once. The top ten constitute about 6.7% of the sample. The sample consisted of PBMCs. All receptors come from a woman aged 40 to 50 in good health and CMV-seropositive.

This clone appeared a single time. The rearrangement joins TRBV6-5 to TRBJ1-5; no reliable D call. From germline, CDR1 is MNHEY and CDR2 SVGAGI. The CDR3 totals 12 residues. The V gene lost 2 bases and the J gene lost 7 bases, with 6 bases spanning the gap. CDR3 loop: CASSYGGQPQHF. The CDR3 DNA reads as TGTGCCAGCAGTTACGGAGGGCAGCCCCAGCATTTT.

The chain has TRBV6-6 and TRBJ2-5; 13 bases line up with TRBD2. From germline, CDR1 is MNHNY and CDR2 SVGAGI (reference sequence). This CDR3 contains 16 residues. After removal of 6 bases from V and 5 bases from J, the junction contained 9 bases not matched to a gene. In DNA, the CDR3 is TGTGCCAGCAGCACGGGACTAGCGGGGTTCTCGGAGACCCAGTACTTC. This gives the protein CASSTGLAGFSETQYF.

This rearrangement joins TRBV19 to TRBJ1-1; 11 nucleotides agree with TRBD1. This CDR3 is built from 16 residues. Germline V CDR1 and CDR2: LNHDA, SQIVND (reference sequence). V gave up 4 bases and J gave up 1 base; unmatched junction bases: 5. The CDR3: CASSTGQGARNTEAFF. The CDR3 nucleotides read TGTGCCAGTAGTACCGGACAGGGGGCGAGGAACACTGAAGCTTTCTTT.

This clone was observed once. This chain links TRBV27 with TRBJ1-3; D might be TRBD1 (6 bases). V was pared by 6 bases and J by 4 bases, with 13 bases between. Germline V gene sequence: CDR1 MNHEY, CDR2 SMNVEV (reference sequence). The CDR3 is 14 amino acids. CDR3 sequence: CASRLSGTGNTIYF. In DNA, the CDR3 is TGTGCCAGCAGACTCTCCGGGACAGGAAACACCATATATTTT.

This clone was seen a handful of times. Here the CDR3 DNA reads TGTGCCTGGAGTGGACAGTTCAGGGAAAATTCACCCCTCCACTTT. Its protein product is CAWSGQFRENSPLHF. The rearrangement links TRBV30 to TRBJ1-6; a possible D gene is TRBD1 (5 bases). V shed 1 base and J shed 7 bases, with 14 bases lying between them. The CDR3 is made up of 15 amino acids. Germline CDR1 reads GTSNPN; CDR2 reads SVGIG (reference sequence).

The chain uses TRBV6-1 and TRBJ2-5; no reliable D call. The germline CDR1 and CDR2 sequences are MNHNS and SASEGT. Trimming pared 8 bases from V and 5 bases from J, leaving 18 bases between. The CDR3 length is 14 residues. The CDR3 loop is CASRYQDSGETQYF. The CDR3 nucleotides read TGTGCCAGCCGATATCAAGACTCTGGGGAGACCCAGTACTTC.

V is TRBV4-1 and J is TRBJ1-3, with TRBD1 identical over 7 bases. Unmatched junction bases numbered 6, after V lost 0 bases and J lost 4 bases. Germline CDR1 MGHRA, CDR2 YSYEKL. The CDR3 has 16 residues. CDR3 in DNA: TGCGCCAGCAGCCAAGATGGACAGGTATCGGGAAACACCATATATTTT. Amino acids: CASSQDGQVSGNTIYF.

V and J are TRBV30 and TRBJ1-2; D ambiguous. Per germline, CDR1 GTSNPN and CDR2 SVGIG (reference sequence). This CDR3 region has 14 residues. V was cut by 2 bases and J by 2 bases, with 12 bases left in between. CDR3 in amino acids: CAWSSQIGNYGYTF. In DNA, the CDR3 is TGTGCCTGGAGTTCACAAATCGGGAACTATGGCTACACCTTC.

V usage is TRBV5-1 and J usage is TRBJ2-3; D is undetermined. Deletions cut 5 bases from V and 2 bases from J, with 12 bases between. The CDR3 covers 14 residues. Germline V gene sequence: CDR1 SGHRS, CDR2 YFSETQ. The CDR3 DNA reads TGCGCCAGCAGATTACTGGTATCCACAGATACGCAGTATTTT. Its translation: CASRLLVSTDTQYF.